The clone carrying this TCR beta chain showed up many times. Its target is unknown. The data were taken from a study of T cell repertoires in cytomegalovirus infection. Across the study: Matching HLA type, along with CMV infection, was indicated by public TCR beta signatures. Study findings and constraints: Within the response measured ex vivo, HLA-C-restricted CMV-specific TCR beta clonotypes were dominant. Cumulative public TCR beta family frequency identified carriers of CMV plus the relevant HLA.

This CDR3 has 14 amino acids. V was pared by 3 bases and J by 5 bases, with 1 base of the junction left unmatched. Germline loops: CDR1 MDHEN, CDR2 SYDVKM. TCRdb ran MiXCR on the reads and lists one entry per CDR3 protein. There are roughly 130,000 distinct CDR3 sequences in the sample; roughly 8.2% occur only once, and about a tenth lies in the top ten. This receptor was obtained from a human donor in good health (CMV status not recorded). Some clones in this sample may be carry-over from other donors' samples. The chain has TRBV28 and TRBJ1-5; 10 bases line up with TRBD1. Sequenced sample: PBMCs. The CDR3 spells CASSLTGGYQPQHF. The CDR3 coding sequence is TGTGCCAGCAGTTTGACAGGGGGCTATCAGCCCCAGCATTTT.